The 28 T cell receptor beta chains reported below all come from one sample, sequenced in a study of cytomegalovirus exposure and HLA in healthy donors. TCRdb's table, derived via immunoSEQ multiplex PCR, lists solely in-frame clones and lacks some. Among fewer than 90,000 clones listed, around 82% were seen once. What was sequenced was PBMCs. These receptor sequences come from a woman aged 18 to 35 in good health and CMV-seropositive.

This chain connects TRBV19 to TRBJ2-7; TRBD2 agrees at 10 bases. Germline values: CDR1 LNHDA, CDR2 SQIVND (reference sequence). CDR3 size: 15 residues. Trimming cost V 6 bases and J 0 bases; bases outside gene matches: 5. CDR3 coding DNA: TGTGCCAGTAGCCTGCTAGCGGGGGCCTCCTACGAGCAGTACTTC. Its translation is CASSLLAGASYEQYF.

The rearrangement joins TRBV6-5 to TRBJ2-5; 8 nucleotides line up with TRBD2. This CDR3 has 11 residues. Per germline, CDR1 MNHEY and CDR2 SVGAGI. Trimming at V came to 5 bases and at J to 11 bases, leaving 4 bases not matched to a gene. CDR3 DNA: TGTGCCAGCAGTCTTGGACTAGCTCAGTACTTC. Translating gives CASSLGLAQYF.

V is TRBV11-3 and J is TRBJ2-7; 7 bases line up with TRBD1. The CDR3 spans 14 residues. Germline V CDR1 and CDR2: SGHNT, YENEEA. The trim removed 5 bases at V and 3 bases at J, leaving 7 bases unmatched. CDR3 sequence: CASSPPGQSYEQYF. Here the CDR3 DNA reads TGTGCCAGCAGCCCCCCGGGACAGAGCTACGAGCAGTACTTC.

This clone was seen at least ten times. The same CDR3 arises from other DNA sequences in this sample as well. Here the CDR3 reads CASSVGGLANSPLHF. Here the CDR3 DNA reads TGTGCCAGCAGCGTAGGAGGACTGGCCAATTCACCCCTCCACTTT. V and J are TRBV9 and TRBJ1-6; no definite D call. The germline V gene encodes CDR1 SGDLS and CDR2 YYNGEE. The CDR3 is made up of 15 amino acids. V was shortened by 0 bases and J by 7 bases, with 11 bases between the two germline ends.

J is TRBJ2-4 and V is TRBV9; D is possibly TRBD2 (5 bases). Trimming cost V 2 bases and J 8 bases, with 11 bases left between them. There are 13 residues in the CDR3. Germline V gene lookup returns CDR1 SGDLS and CDR2 YYNGEE. CDR3 amino acids: CASSVRAEDIQYF. CDR3 DNA sequence: TGTGCCAGCAGCGTGCGGGCCGAAGACATTCAGTACTTC.

A single count supports this clone. This chain links TRBV5-4 with TRBJ2-5; D not resolved. The CDR3 has 11 amino acids. Trimming removed 4 bases at V and 5 bases at J, with 6 bases between. CDR1 and CDR2 (germline): SGHNT, YYREEE (reference sequence). Here the CDR3 reads CASSLLETQYF. The CDR3 DNA sequence: TGTGCCAGCAGCCTATTGGAGACCCAGTACTTC.

This sequence joins TRBV7-2 and TRBJ1-1; 7 nucleotides align to TRBD1. This CDR3 is built from 15 residues. The V gene end was trimmed by 5 bases and the J gene end by 2 bases; junction bases not matched to a gene: 8. Germline V gene sequence: CDR1 SGHTA, CDR2 FQGNSA. The CDR3 loop is CASSRTGTVNTEAFF. As DNA, the CDR3 is TGTGCCAGCAGCCGGACCGGGACAGTAAACACTGAAGCTTTCTTT.

The chain couples TRBV4-1 to TRBJ1-1, with D possibly matching TRBD1 (5 bases). Trimming took off 1 base at V and 8 bases at J, with 11 bases between the two ends. This CDR3 has 13 residues. Per the germline V gene, CDR1 is MGHRA and CDR2 is YSYEKL. The CDR3 DNA follows: TGCGCCAGCAGCCAAGCGGGGGACTACGAAGCTTTCTTT. Protein sequence: CASSQAGDYEAFF.

The chain uses TRBV7-2 and TRBJ2-3, with D possibly being TRBD1 (6 bases). The CDR3 length is 15 residues. Germline loops: CDR1 SGHTA, CDR2 FQGNSA. V lost 4 bases and J 0 bases, leaving 11 bases between the germline ends. CDR3: CASSSQGISTDTQYF. The CDR3 DNA reads as TGTGCCAGCAGCTCACAGGGTATTAGCACAGATACGCAGTATTTT.

V and J are TRBV7-2 and TRBJ2-3; D is possibly TRBD2 (5 bases). The germline V gene encodes CDR1 SGHTA and CDR2 FQGNSA. Between the trimmed V and J ends, which lost 5 bases and 4 bases, there was a span of 10 bases. The CDR3 extends over 13 amino acids. The DNA for the CDR3 is TGTGCCAGCAGCCTCGGGGTAGCAGATACGCAGTATTTT. Its translation is CASSLGVADTQYF.

This clone has a single count. The rearrangement joins TRBV9 to TRBJ2-2, with 11 bases fitting TRBD1. The germline V gene has CDR1 SGDLS and CDR2 YYNGEE. There are 15 residues in the CDR3. V lost 0 bases to trimming and J lost 6 bases; unmatched junction nucleotides: 1. The CDR3 nucleotides read TGTGCCAGCAGCGTAGGGACAGGGGGCGCCGGGGAGCTGTTTTTT. Translated, it gives CASSVGTGGAGELFF.

The chain couples TRBV2 to TRBJ1-6; 9 positions agree with TRBD1. V trimming: 2 bases; J trimming: 8 bases; junction bases outside the gene matches: 4. CDR1 SNHLY and CDR2 FYNNEI come from the germline V gene. The CDR3 has 15 amino acids. This CDR3 reads CASSETGQGYSPLHF. The CDR3 coding sequence is TGTGCCAGCAGTGAAACGGGACAGGGTTATTCACCCCTCCACTTT.

V usage is TRBV6-5 and J usage is TRBJ2-5; TRBD1 matches at 7 bases. CDR3 length equals 14 residues. After removal of 0 bases from V and 5 bases from J, the junction contained 3 bases not matched to a gene. The germline CDR1 and CDR2 sequences are MNHEY and SVGAGI. The CDR3 loop reads CASSYSRGHETQYF. The CDR3 DNA reads as TGTGCCAGCAGTTACTCAAGGGGGCATGAGACCCAGTACTTC.

V usage is TRBV10-2 and J usage is TRBJ1-1, with 8 positions matching TRBD1. The CDR3 spans 15 residues. Trimming removed 1 base from V and 1 base from J; junction bases left unmatched: 2. Germline V gives CDR1 WSHSY, CDR2 SAAADI. The CDR3 loop is CASSEWTGQNTEAFF. As DNA, the CDR3 is TGCGCCAGCAGTGAGTGGACAGGGCAGAACACTGAAGCTTTCTTT.

The gene calls are TRBV4-2 and TRBJ1-1; D unresolved. V was shortened by 0 bases and J by 3 bases, with 11 bases between the two germline ends. CDR1 and CDR2 from the germline V gene are LGHNA and YNFKEQ. This CDR3 is built from 15 residues. The CDR3 sequence is CASSQDIAVDTEAFF. CDR3 DNA: TGTGCCAGCAGCCAAGATATCGCGGTGGACACTGAAGCTTTCTTT.

The rearrangement joins TRBV11-2 to TRBJ1-1; D unresolved. This CDR3 is 13 amino acids long. Germline V gene sequence: CDR1 SGHAT, CDR2 FQNNGV. V lost 2 bases to trimming and J lost 5 bases, with 9 bases between them. The CDR3 loop reads CASSLPGSTEAFF. CDR3 DNA sequence: TGTGCCAGCAGCTTACCCGGGTCTACTGAAGCTTTCTTT. The full variable domain, in which reference TRBV11-2 and TRBJ1-1 provide the parts outside the CDR3, is EAGVAQSPRYKIIEKRQSVAFWCNPISGHATLYWYQQILGQGPKLLIQFQNNGVVDDSQLPKDRFSAERLKGVDSTLKIQPAKLEDSAVYLCASSLPGSTEAFFGQGTRLTVV.

The rearrangement joins TRBV7-2 to TRBJ1-2, with D possibly TRBD1 on 5 matching bases. CDR3 length: 17 amino acids. The germline V gene encodes CDR1 SGHTA and CDR2 FQGNSA. The V gene lost 1 base and the J gene lost 4 bases, with 19 bases spanning the gap. As DNA, the CDR3 is TGTGCCAGCAGCTTAGATCTAGGGGCCCCCGCAACCTATGGCTACACCTTC. Translated: CASSLDLGAPATYGYTF. Full variable domain (remainder filled in from reference TRBV7-2 and TRBJ1-2): GAGVSQSPSNKVTEKGKDVELRCDPISGHTALYWYRQSLGQGLEFLIYFQGNSAPDKSGLPSDRFSAERTGGSVSTLTIQRTQQEDSAVYLCASSLDLGAPATYGYTFGSGTRLTVV.

CDR3 protein: CASRPGGAGYTF. CDR3 nucleotide sequence: TGTGCCAGCAGGCCGGGGGGGGCGGGCTACACCTTC. This chain connects TRBV7-6 to TRBJ1-2; D is possibly TRBD1 (6 bases). V was pared by 6 bases and J by 8 bases, with 13 bases between. Germline V lookup: CDR1 SGHVS, CDR2 FNYEAQ. The CDR3 is 12 residues long. Using reference TRBV7-6 and TRBJ1-2 for the parts outside the CDR3, the full variable domain is GAGVSQSPRYKVTKRGQDVALRCDPISGHVSLYWYRQALGQGPEFLTYFNYEAQQDKSGLPNDRFSAERPEGSISTLTIQRTEQRDSAMYRCASRPGGAGYTFGSGTRLTVV.

This clone was found a few times. This rearrangement joins TRBV19 to TRBJ1-2, with 7 bases aligning to TRBD1. The CDR3 totals 15 residues. Germline CDR1 and CDR2: LNHDA and SQIVND (reference sequence). V lost 5 bases and J lost 0; bases outside the gene matches: 6. DNA of the CDR3: TGTGCCAGTAGTCCCCCACAGGGGCCTAACTATGGCTACACCTTC. Translated, it gives CASSPPQGPNYGYTF.

The rearrangement links TRBV10-3 to TRBJ2-1, with 13 bases fitting TRBD2. The CDR3 extends over 14 amino acids. Unmatched junction bases numbered 8, after V lost 9 bases and J lost 9 bases. CDR1 is ENHRY, CDR2 SYGVKD, per germline. CDR3 sequence reads: CAIGTSGGAGEQFF. CDR3 sequence (DNA): TGTGCCATTGGTACTAGCGGGGGGGCCGGTGAGCAGTTCTTC.

The V and J genes are TRBV25-1 and TRBJ2-5, with D possibly matching TRBD2 (6 bases). The V gene lost 6 bases and the J gene lost 4 bases, with 24 bases spanning the gap. From germline, CDR1 is MGHDK and CDR2 SYGVNS. The CDR3 totals 17 residues. DNA of the CDR3: TGTGCCAGCAGCCCCACTCCCCACTCAGGGCGGGGAGAGACCCAGTACTTC. Its translation is CASSPTPHSGRGETQYF.

This clone was found a few times. The V call is TRBV7-9, the J call TRBJ2-1; 7 nucleotides agree with TRBD1. The V gene end was trimmed by 5 bases and the J gene end by 5 bases; junction bases not matched to a gene: 6. The CDR3 spans 14 residues. Germline V CDR1 and CDR2: SEHNR, FQNEAQ (reference sequence). The CDR3 spells CASSVRDRHNEQFF. The DNA of the CDR3 is TGTGCCAGCAGCGTCCGGGACAGACACAATGAGCAGTTCTTC.

J is TRBJ1-5 and V is TRBV6-6, with TRBD1 matching over 10 bases. The germline V gene encodes CDR1 MNHNY and CDR2 SVGAGI (reference sequence). The CDR3 runs to 16 residues. Germline trimming cut 5 bases from V and 4 bases from J; bases unmatched to any gene: 8. CDR3 bases: TGTGCCAGCAGTAGACAGACAGGGGGCGTGAATCAGCCCCAGCATTTT. Its protein is CASSRQTGGVNQPQHF.

This clone was counted once. The rearrangement uses TRBV19 and TRBJ1-4, with D possibly matching TRBD1 (6 bases). The germline V and J ends were trimmed by 4 bases and 7 bases, with 13 bases remaining between them. CDR1 is LNHDA and CDR2 is SQIVND in the germline V gene (reference sequence). This CDR3 spans 14 amino acids. The CDR3 region has the DNA TGTGCCAGTAGTACAGGGGCCGGTTCTGAAAAACTGTTTTTT. Protein: CASSTGAGSEKLFF.

The chain links TRBV5-1 to TRBJ1-6, with TRBD1 identical over 10 bases. V lost 4 bases and J lost 10; bases outside the gene matches: 8. This CDR3 has 15 amino acids. Germline CDR1 is SGHRS and CDR2 is YFSETQ. CDR3 sequence reads: CASSTGTGVESPLHF. The CDR3 DNA reads TGCGCCAGCAGCACCGGGACAGGGGTTGAGTCACCCCTCCACTTT.

This chain uses TRBV18 with TRBJ1-3; TRBD1 matches 7 bases. V lost 3 bases, J lost 4 bases, and 3 bases stayed unmatched. This CDR3 has 14 amino acids. Germline CDR1 KGHSH, CDR2 LQKENI. CDR3 sequence reads: CASSPGQLGNTIYF. DNA for the CDR3: TGTGCCAGCTCACCGGGACAGCTAGGAAACACCATATATTTT.

This chain joins TRBV9 and TRBJ2-7; 8 bases fit TRBD1. In germline, CDR1 is SGDLS, CDR2 YYNGEE. The CDR3 loop spans 13 amino acids. Trimming cost V 0 bases and J 7 bases; bases outside gene matches: 3. The CDR3 nucleotides are TGTGCCAGCAGCGTAGCCACAGGGGGTGAGCAGTACTTC. It codes for CASSVATGGEQYF.

The sample holds a few counts of this clone. The genes are TRBV4-3 and TRBJ1-1; D is possibly TRBD1 (6 bases). The germline gives CDR1 LGHNA, CDR2 YSLEER. V shed 5 bases and J shed 4 bases, with 14 bases lying between them. CDR3 size: 14 residues. DNA of the CDR3: TGCGCCAGCAGCATACAGGGATTGTTCACTGAAGCTTTCTTT. It translates to CASSIQGLFTEAFF.